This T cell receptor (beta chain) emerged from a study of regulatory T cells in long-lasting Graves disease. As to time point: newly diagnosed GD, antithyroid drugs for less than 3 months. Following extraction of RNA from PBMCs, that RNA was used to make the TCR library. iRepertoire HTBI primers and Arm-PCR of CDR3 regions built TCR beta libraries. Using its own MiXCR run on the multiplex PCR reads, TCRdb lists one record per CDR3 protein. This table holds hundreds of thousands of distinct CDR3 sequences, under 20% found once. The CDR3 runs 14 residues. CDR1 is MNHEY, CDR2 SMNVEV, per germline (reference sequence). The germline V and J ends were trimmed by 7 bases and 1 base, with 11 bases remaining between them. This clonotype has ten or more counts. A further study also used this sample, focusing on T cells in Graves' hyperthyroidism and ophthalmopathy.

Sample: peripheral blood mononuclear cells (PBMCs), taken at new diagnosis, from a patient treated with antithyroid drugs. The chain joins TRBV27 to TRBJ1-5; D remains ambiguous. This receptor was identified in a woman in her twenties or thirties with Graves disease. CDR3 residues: CASNELDSNQPQHF. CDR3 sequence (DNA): TGTGCCAGCAATGAACTGGACAGCAATCAGCCCCAGCATTTT.